This is a list of T cell receptor beta chains from one sample in a study of Ad26.COV2.S vaccination and SARS-CoV-2 variants. TCRdb's copy holds only in-frame clones and misses some; the assay was immunoSEQ multiplex PCR. Among around 300,000 clones listed, 90% were seen once. Sequences were derived from peripheral blood, sampled in a trial of Ad26.COV2.S vaccine versus placebo. These TCRs come from a person between 18 and 65 years old who received the Ad26.COV2.S COVID-19 vaccine or a placebo. The CDR3 runs from the conserved cysteine through the conserved F or W. D genes are given only for firm matches. Expanded clones get a size class; other rows say once, few or many, or leave the size out.

CDR3 length: 15; clone size: .; J gene: TRBJ1-1; D gene: TRBD1; V gene: TRBV28; CDR3 protein: CASSLPGTGYTEAFF; CDR3 DNA: TGTGCCAGCAGTCTCCCCGGGACAGGGTACACTGAAGCTTTCTTT
CDR3 length: 13; clone size: .; J gene: TRBJ2-3; D gene: TRBD2; V gene: TRBV19; CDR3 protein: CASSTSSGGRKYF; CDR3 DNA: TGTGCCAGTAGTACCTCTAGCGGGGGGCGGAAGTATTTT
CDR3 length: 14; clone size: .; J gene: TRBJ2-4; D gene: .; V gene: TRBV5-1; CDR3 protein: CASSDLGGRNIQYF; CDR3 DNA: TGCGCCAGCAGTGACCTGGGGGGTAGGAACATTCAGTACTTC
CDR3 length: 15; clone size: .; J gene: TRBJ1-1; D gene: TRBD1; V gene: TRBV7-9; CDR3 protein: CASSLVGTGGTEAFF; CDR3 DNA: TGTGCCAGCAGCTTAGTAGGGACAGGGGGGACTGAAGCTTTCTTT
CDR3 length: 13; clone size: .; J gene: TRBJ2-1; D gene: TRBD1; V gene: TRBV27; CDR3 protein: CACGTGPSYEQFF; CDR3 DNA: TGTGCCTGCGGGACAGGGCCTTCGTATGAGCAGTTCTTC
CDR3 length: 14; clone size: .; J gene: TRBJ1-2; D gene: TRBD1; V gene: TRBV4-1; CDR3 protein: CASSQDQGGYGYTF; CDR3 DNA: TGCGCCAGCAGCCAAGATCAGGGGGGCTATGGCTACACCTTC
CDR3 length: 18; clone size: .; J gene: TRBJ2-1; D gene: TRBD2; V gene: TRBV2; CDR3 protein: CASRVGLAAQTGANEQFF; CDR3 DNA: TGTGCCAGCAGGGTAGGACTAGCGGCCCAAACAGGGGCCAATGAGCAGTTCTTC
CDR3 length: 13; clone size: .; J gene: TRBJ1-5; D gene: .; V gene: TRBV5-1; CDR3 protein: CASSGERGQPQHF; CDR3 DNA: TGCGCCAGCAGCGGAGAGCGGGGTCAGCCCCAGCATTTT
CDR3 length: 14; clone size: once; J gene: TRBJ2-3; D gene: .; V gene: TRBV5-6; CDR3 protein: CASSFGQSTDTQYF; CDR3 DNA: TGTGCCAGCAGCTTCGGACAGTCCACAGATACGCAGTATTTT
CDR3 length: 14; clone size: .; J gene: TRBJ2-2; D gene: TRBD2; V gene: TRBV7-9; CDR3 protein: CASTRELGTGELFF; CDR3 DNA: TGTGCCAGCACGCGGGAGCTCGGCACCGGGGAGCTGTTTTTT
CDR3 length: 13; clone size: .; J gene: TRBJ2-7; D gene: .; V gene: TRBV5-6; CDR3 protein: CASSPWSNYEQYF; CDR3 DNA: TGTGCCAGCAGCCCCTGGTCTAACTACGAGCAGTACTTC
CDR3 length: 14; clone size: .; J gene: TRBJ2-1; D gene: .; V gene: TRBV7-9; CDR3 protein: CASSLDGSYNEQFF; CDR3 DNA: TGTGCCAGCAGCTTAGACGGCTCCTACAATGAGCAGTTCTTC
CDR3 length: 15; clone size: once; J gene: TRBJ1-2; D gene: .; V gene: TRBV18; CDR3 protein: CASSPDKGPYYGYTF; CDR3 DNA: TGTGCCAGCTCACCCGACAAGGGGCCCTACTATGGCTACACCTTC
CDR3 length: 15; clone size: once; J gene: TRBJ1-5; D gene: .; V gene: TRBV21-1; CDR3 protein: CASSKCQTANQPQHF; CDR3 DNA: TGTGCCAGCAGCAAATGCCAGACAGCAAATCAGCCCCAGCATTTT